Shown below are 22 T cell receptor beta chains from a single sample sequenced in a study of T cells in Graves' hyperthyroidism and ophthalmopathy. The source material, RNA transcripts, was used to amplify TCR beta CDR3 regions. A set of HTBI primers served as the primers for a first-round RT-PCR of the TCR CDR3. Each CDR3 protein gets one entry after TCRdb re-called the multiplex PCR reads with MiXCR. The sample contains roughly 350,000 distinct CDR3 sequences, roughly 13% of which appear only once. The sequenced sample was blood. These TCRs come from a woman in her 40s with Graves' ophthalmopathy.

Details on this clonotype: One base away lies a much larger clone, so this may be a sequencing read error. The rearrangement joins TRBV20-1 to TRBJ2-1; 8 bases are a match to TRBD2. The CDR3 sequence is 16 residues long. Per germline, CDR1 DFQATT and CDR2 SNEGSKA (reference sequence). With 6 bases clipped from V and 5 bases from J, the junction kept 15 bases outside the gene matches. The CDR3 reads CSALAPPAGGNNEQFF. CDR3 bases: TGCAGTGCCCTAGCCCCTCCGGCGGGAGGTAACAATGAGCAGTTCTTC.

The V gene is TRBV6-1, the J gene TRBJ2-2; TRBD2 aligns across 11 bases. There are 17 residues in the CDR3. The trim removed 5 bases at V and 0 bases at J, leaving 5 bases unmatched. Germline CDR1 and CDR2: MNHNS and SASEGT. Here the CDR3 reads CASSRTSGPTNTGELFF. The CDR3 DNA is TGTGCCAGCAGTCGGACTAGCGGGCCAACGAACACCGGGGAGCTGTTTTTT.

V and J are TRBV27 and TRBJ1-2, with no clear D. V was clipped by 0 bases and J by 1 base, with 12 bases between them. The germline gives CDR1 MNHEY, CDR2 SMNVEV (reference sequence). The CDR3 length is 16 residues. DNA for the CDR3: TGTGCCAGCAGTTTATCGTCCCGGCAGCTTAACTATGGCTACACCTTC. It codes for CASSLSSRQLNYGYTF.

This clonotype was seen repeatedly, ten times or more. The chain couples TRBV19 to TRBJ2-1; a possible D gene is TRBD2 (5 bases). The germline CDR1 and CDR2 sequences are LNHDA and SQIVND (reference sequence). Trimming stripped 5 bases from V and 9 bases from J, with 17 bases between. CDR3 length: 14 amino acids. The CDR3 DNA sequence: TGTGCCAGTAGTTCAACTAGTATTAGCAGTGAGCAGTTCTTC. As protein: CASSSTSISSEQFF.

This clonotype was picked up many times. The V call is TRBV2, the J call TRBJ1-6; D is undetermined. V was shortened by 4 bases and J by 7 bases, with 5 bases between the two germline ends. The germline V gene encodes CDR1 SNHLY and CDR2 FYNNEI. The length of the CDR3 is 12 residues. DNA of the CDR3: TGTGCCAGCAGTGGACGGAATTCACCCCTCCACTTT. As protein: CASSGRNSPLHF.

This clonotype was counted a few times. CDR3 DNA: TGTGCCATCAGTGAGTGGGGAGCGGAGACTGGGGCCAACGTCCTGACTTTC. Translated: CAISEWGAETGANVLTF. The chain combines TRBV10-3 with TRBJ2-6; possible D gene TRBD2, 5 bases. The CDR3 runs 17 residues. Trimming took 1 base from V and 2 from J, leaving 12 bases between them. From germline, CDR1 is ENHRY and CDR2 SYGVKD.

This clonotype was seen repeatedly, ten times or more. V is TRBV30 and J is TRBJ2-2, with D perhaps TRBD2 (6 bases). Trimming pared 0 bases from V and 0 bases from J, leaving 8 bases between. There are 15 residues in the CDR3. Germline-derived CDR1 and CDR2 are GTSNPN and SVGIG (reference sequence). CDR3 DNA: TGTGCCTGGAGTGTAGGAGGGGCGAACACCGGGGAGCTGTTTTTT. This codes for CAWSVGGANTGELFF.

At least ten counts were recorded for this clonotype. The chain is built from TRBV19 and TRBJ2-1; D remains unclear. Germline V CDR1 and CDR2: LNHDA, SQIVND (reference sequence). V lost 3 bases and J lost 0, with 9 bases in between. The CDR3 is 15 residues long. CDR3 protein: CASSIGDSSYNEQFF. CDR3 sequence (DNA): TGTGCCAGTAGTATCGGTGATAGCTCCTACAATGAGCAGTTCTTC.

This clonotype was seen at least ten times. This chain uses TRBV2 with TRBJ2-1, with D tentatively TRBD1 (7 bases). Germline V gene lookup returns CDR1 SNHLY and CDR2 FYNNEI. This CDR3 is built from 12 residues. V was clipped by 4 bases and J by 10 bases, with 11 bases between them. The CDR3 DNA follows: TGTGCCAGCAGTGGCCCAGGGGGGGAGCAGTTCTTC. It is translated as CASSGPGGEQFF.

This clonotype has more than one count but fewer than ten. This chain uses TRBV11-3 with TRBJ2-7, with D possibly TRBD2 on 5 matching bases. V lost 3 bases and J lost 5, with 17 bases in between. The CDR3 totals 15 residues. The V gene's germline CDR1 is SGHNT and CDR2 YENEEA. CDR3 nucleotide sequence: TGTGCCAGCAGCTTTCTAGGACTGGAGGCGGACGAGCAGTACTTC. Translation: CASSFLGLEADEQYF.

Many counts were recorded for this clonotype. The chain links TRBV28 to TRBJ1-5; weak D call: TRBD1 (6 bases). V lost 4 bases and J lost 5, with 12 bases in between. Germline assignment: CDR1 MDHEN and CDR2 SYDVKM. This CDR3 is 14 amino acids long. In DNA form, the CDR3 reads TGTGCCAGCAGTTCAACGCAGGGGTATCAGCCCCAGCATTTT. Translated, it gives CASSSTQGYQPQHF.

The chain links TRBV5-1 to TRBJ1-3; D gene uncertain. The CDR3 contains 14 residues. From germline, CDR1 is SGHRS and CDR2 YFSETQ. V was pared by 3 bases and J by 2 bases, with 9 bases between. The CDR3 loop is CASSSAPPGNTIYF. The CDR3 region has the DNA TGCGCCAGCAGCTCGGCTCCTCCTGGAAACACCATATATTTT.

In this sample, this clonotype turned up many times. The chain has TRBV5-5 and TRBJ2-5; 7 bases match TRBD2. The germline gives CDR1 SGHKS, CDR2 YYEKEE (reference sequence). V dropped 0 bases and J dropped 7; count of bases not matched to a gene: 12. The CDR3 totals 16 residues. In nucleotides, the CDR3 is TGTGCCAGCAGCTTGGAGGCGGGGCCGACGGGGGGGACCCAGTACTTC. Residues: CASSLEAGPTGGTQYF.

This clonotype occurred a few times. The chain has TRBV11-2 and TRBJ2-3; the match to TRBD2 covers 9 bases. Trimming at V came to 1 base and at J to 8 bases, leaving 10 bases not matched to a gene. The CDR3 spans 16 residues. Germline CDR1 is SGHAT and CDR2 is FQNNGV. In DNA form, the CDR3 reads TGTGCCAGCAGCTTAGTGTGGGGCGGGGGGGCCGGTACGCAGTATTTT. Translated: CASSLVWGGGAGTQYF.

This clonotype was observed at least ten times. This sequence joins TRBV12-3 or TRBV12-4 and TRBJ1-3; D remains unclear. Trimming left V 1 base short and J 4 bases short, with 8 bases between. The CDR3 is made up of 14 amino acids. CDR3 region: CASSLGQVGNTIYF. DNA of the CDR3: TGTGCCAGCAGTTTAGGGCAGGTCGGAAACACCATATATTTT.

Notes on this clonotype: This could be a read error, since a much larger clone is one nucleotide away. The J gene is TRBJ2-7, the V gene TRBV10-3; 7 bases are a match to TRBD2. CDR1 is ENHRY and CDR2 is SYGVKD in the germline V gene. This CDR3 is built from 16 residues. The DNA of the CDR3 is TGTGCCGTCAGTGATCCTCCCGGCGGGAGTGGTTTCGAGCAGTACTTC. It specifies CAVSDPPGGSGFEQYF.

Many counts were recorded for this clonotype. CDR3 sequence reads: CASSAGVRSYEQYF. The CDR3 region has the DNA TGTGCCAGCAGTGCAGGGGTCCGGTCCTACGAGCAGTACTTC. This rearrangement joins TRBV6-1 to TRBJ2-7; a weak D match, TRBD1 (6 bases). Looked up from germline, CDR1 is MNHNS and CDR2 is SASEGT. The V end was cut by 4 bases, the J end by 1 base, with 11 bases between. The CDR3 totals 14 residues.

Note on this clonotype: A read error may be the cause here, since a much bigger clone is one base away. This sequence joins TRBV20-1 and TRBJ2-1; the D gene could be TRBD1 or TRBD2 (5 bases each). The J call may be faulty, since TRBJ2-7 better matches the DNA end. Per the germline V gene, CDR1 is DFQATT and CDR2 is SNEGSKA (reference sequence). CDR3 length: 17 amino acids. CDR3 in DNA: TGCAGTGCTAGAGGATCCAGGGACCTGAGCTCCTACAATGAGCAGTACTTC. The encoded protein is CSARGSRDLSSYNEQYF.

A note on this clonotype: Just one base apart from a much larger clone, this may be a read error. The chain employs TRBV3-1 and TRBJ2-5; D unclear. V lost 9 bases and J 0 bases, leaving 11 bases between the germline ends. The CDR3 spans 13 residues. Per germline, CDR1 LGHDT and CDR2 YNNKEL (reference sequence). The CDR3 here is CASKGFYQETQYF. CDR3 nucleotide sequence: TGTGCCAGTAAGGGTTTCTACCAAGAGACCCAGTACTTC.

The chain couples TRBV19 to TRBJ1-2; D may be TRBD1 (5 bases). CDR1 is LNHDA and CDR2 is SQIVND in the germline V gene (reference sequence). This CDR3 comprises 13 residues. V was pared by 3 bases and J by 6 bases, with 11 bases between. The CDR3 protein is CASSIGGAHGYTF. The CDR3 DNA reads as TGTGCCAGTAGTATCGGGGGAGCTCATGGCTACACCTTC.

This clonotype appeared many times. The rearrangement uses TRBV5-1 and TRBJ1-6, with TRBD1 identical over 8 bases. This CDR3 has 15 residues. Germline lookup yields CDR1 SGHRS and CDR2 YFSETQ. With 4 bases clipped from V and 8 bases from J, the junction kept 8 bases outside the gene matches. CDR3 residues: CASSGETGAHSPLHF. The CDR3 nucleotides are TGCGCCAGCAGCGGAGAGACAGGGGCACATTCACCCCTCCACTTT.

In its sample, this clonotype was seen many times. The CDR3 loop is CATKETGGVPGYTF. DNA for the CDR3: TGTGCCACCAAGGAAACAGGGGGCGTACCTGGCTACACCTTC. The chain employs TRBV6-2 or TRBV6-3 and TRBJ1-2; the match to TRBD1 covers 9 bases. The V and J ends lost 10 bases and 7 bases, in that order; junction bases with no gene match: 13. CDR1 and CDR2 from the germline V gene are MNHEY and SVGEGT. The CDR3 sequence is 14 residues long.